These 10 T cell receptor beta chains were all obtained from the same sample, sequenced in a study of monozygotic twins with inflammatory bowel disease (dated by TCRdb to between 2018 and 2021). The library was built by means of 5' RACE. Sequencing relied on an Illumina HiSeq 2500. TCRdb reprocessed the reads and provides one entry for every CDR3 protein sequence; no DNA is given. The sample table includes approximately 400,000 distinct CDR3 sequences. The ten top clones hold around 2.4% of the sample. Input material: blood. The receptors originated from a human donor with ulcerative colitis or Crohn's disease, or a healthy co-twin of an affected twin (not recorded which).

The CDR3 spells CASSLRLAVLTDTQYF. This rearrangement joins TRBV7-9 to TRBJ2-3; lacking DNA, the TRBD2 call made by TCRdb goes unchecked. This CDR3 has 16 residues. Germline V gives CDR1 SEHNR, CDR2 FQNEAQ (reference sequence).

This chain joins TRBV10-3 and TRBJ2-3. The CDR3 is made up of 13 amino acids. Germline CDR1 and CDR2: ENHRY and SYGVKD. This CDR3 reads CAIRGYSTDTQYF.

This rearrangement joins TRBV5-5 to TRBJ1-5; with no DNA, the TCRdb D assignment of TRBD1 cannot be verified. In germline, CDR1 is SGHKS, CDR2 YYEKEE (reference sequence). The CDR3 extends over 14 amino acids. CDR3 in amino acids: CASSFWGADQPQHF. Based on the CDR3 plus reference TRBV5-5 and TRBJ1-5, the full variable domain is DAGVTQSPTHLIKTRGQQVTLRCSPISGHKSVSWYQQVLGQGPQFIFQYYEKEERGRGNFPDRFSARQFPNYSSELNVNALLLGDSALYLCASSFWGADQPQHFGDGTRLSIL.

The chain employs TRBV11-1 and TRBJ2-2; TCRdb's D call of TRBD2 is untestable without DNA. The CDR3 is made up of 20 amino acids. Germline V CDR1 and CDR2: SGHAT, FQDESV (reference sequence). The CDR3 loop is CASSSRTSGSFVLGTGELFF.

This chain uses TRBV5-1 with TRBJ2-1; no DNA is available, so the TRBD1 call from TCRdb remains unchecked. The CDR3 is made up of 14 amino acids. Germline loops: CDR1 SGHRS, CDR2 YFSETQ. The CDR3 here is CASSLGGQGNEQFF.

J is TRBJ2-5 and V is TRBV18; TCRdb designates TRBD2, a call that cannot be tested without DNA. Looked up from germline, CDR1 is KGHSH and CDR2 is LQKENI. The CDR3 contains 18 residues. The CDR3 here is CASSAPNMLAMKGRSQYF.

This rearrangement joins TRBV7-6 to TRBJ2-7; TCRdb outputs TRBD2, but without DNA this stays unchecked. CDR1 and CDR2 (germline): SGHVS, FNYEAQ. CDR3 length: 15 amino acids. Here the CDR3 reads CASSFGLAGVYEQYF. The full variable domain, completed using reference TRBV7-6 and TRBJ2-7, is GAGVSQSPRYKVTKRGQDVALRCDPISGHVSLYWYRQALGQGPEFLTYFNYEAQQDKSGLPNDRFSAERPEGSISTLTIQRTEQRDSAMYRCASSFGLAGVYEQYFGPGTRLTVT.

The chain carries TRBV5-6 and TRBJ1-3; TCRdb calls TRBD1, which cannot be checked without DNA. The V gene's germline CDR1 is SGHDT and CDR2 YYEEEE. The CDR3 contains 18 residues. The CDR3 sequence: CASSLGIAGATPGNTIYF. Together with reference TRBV5-6 and TRBJ1-3, the CDR3 gives the full variable domain: DAGVTQSPTHLIKTRGQQVTLRCSPKSGHDTVSWYQQALGQGPQFIFQYYEEEERQRGNFPDRFSGHQFPNYSSELNVNALLLGDSALYLCASSLGIAGATPGNTIYFGEGSWLTVV.

This chain connects TRBV6-1 to TRBJ2-7. This CDR3 is built from 14 residues. The germline gives CDR1 MNHNS, CDR2 SASEGT. Here the CDR3 reads CASSWTVSSYEQYF.

The rearrangement links TRBV6-5 to TRBJ1-1. The germline V gene has CDR1 MNHEY and CDR2 SVGAGI. The CDR3 sequence is 13 residues long. The CDR3 is CASTRSGGREAFF.